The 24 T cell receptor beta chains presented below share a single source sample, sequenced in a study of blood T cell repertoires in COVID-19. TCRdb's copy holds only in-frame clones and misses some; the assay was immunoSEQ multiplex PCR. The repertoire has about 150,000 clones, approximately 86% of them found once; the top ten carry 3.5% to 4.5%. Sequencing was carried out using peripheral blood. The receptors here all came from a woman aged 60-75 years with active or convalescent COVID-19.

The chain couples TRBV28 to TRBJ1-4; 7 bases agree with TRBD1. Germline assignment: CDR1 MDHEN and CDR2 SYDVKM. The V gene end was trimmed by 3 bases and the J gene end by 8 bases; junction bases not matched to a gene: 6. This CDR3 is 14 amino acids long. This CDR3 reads CASSFGGQPEKLFF. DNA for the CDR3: TGTGCCAGCAGTTTTGGGGGACAGCCCGAAAAACTGTTTTTT.

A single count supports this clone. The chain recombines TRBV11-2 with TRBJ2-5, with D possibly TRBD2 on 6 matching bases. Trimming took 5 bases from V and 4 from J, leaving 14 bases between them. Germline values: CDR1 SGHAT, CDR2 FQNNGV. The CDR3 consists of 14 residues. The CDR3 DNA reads TGTGCCAGCAGCCAACTAGTCGGGGGAGAGACCCAGTACTTC. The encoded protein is CASSQLVGGETQYF.

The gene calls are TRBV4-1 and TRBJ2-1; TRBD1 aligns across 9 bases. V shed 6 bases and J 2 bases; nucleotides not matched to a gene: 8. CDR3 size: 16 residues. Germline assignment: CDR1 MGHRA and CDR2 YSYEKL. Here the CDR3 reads CASRESGQGPYNEQFF. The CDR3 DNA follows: TGCGCCAGCAGAGAATCCGGACAGGGGCCCTACAATGAGCAGTTCTTC.

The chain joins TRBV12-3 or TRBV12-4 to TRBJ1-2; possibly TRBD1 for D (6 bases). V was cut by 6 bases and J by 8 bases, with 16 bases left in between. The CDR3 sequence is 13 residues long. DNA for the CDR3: TGTGCCAGCAGCCTGGGGGGGGCGCCGGGCTACACCTTC. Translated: CASSLGGAPGYTF.

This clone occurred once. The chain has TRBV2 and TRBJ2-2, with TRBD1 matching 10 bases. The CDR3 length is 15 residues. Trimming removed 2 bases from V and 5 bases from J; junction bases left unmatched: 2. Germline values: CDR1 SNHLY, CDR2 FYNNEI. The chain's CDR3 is CASSERTGGTGELFF. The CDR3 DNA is TGTGCCAGCAGTGAACGGACAGGGGGTACCGGGGAGCTGTTTTTT.

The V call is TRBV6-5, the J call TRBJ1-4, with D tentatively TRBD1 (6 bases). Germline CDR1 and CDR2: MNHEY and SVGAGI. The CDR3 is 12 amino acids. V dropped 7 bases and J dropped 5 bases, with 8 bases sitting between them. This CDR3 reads CASKTGNEKLFF. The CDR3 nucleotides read TGTGCCAGCAAGACAGGAAATGAAAAACTGTTTTTT.

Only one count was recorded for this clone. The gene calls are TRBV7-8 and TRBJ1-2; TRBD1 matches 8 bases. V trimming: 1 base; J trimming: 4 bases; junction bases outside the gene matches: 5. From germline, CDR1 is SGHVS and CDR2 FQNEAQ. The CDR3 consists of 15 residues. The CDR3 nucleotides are TGTGCCAGCAGCTTAGGTCTGGACAGGGTCTATGGCTACACCTTC. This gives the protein CASSLGLDRVYGYTF. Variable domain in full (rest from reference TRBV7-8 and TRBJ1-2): GAGVSQSPRYKVAKRGQDVALRCDPISGHVSLFWYQQALGQGPEFLTYFQNEAQLDKSGLPSDRFFAERPEGSVSTLKIQRTQQEDSAVYLCASSLGLDRVYGYTFGSGTRLTVV.

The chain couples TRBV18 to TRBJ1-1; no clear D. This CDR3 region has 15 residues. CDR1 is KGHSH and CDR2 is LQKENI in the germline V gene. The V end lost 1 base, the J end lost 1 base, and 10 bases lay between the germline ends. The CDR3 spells CASSPQGRENTEAFF. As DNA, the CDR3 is TGTGCCAGCTCACCACAAGGACGGGAGAACACTGAAGCTTTCTTT.

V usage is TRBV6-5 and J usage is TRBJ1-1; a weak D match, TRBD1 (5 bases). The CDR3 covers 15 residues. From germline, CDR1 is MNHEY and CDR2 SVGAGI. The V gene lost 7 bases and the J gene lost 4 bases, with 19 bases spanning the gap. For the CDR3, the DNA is TGTGCCAGCACCCCGGCAGGGCGCCTCAGCACTGAAGCTTTCTTT. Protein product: CASTPAGRLSTEAFF.

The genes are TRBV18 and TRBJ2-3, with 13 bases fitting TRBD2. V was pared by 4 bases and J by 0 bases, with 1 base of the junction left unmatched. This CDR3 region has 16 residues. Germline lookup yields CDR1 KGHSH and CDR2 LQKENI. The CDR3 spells CASSLTSGGSTDTQYF. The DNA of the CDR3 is TGTGCCAGCTCACTGACTAGCGGGGGGAGCACAGATACGCAGTATTTT.

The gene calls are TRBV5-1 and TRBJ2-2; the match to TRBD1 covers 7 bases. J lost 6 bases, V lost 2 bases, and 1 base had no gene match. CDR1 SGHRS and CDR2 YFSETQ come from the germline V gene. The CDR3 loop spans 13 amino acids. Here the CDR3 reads CASSFQGAGELFF. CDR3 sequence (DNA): TGCGCCAGCAGCTTTCAGGGGGCCGGGGAGCTGTTTTTT.

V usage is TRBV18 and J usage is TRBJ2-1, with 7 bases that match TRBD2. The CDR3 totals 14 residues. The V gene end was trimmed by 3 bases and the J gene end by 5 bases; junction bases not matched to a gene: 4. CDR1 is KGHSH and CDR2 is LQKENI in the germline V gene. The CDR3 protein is CASSPWDYDNEQFF. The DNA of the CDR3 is TGTGCCAGCTCACCTTGGGACTACGACAATGAGCAGTTCTTC.

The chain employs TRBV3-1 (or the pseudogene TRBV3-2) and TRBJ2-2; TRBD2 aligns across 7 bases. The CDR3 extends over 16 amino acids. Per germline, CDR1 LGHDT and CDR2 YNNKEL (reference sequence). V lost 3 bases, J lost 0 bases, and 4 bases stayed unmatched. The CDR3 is CASSHPTSTNTGELFF. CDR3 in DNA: TGTGCCAGCAGCCATCCGACTAGCACGAACACCGGGGAGCTGTTTTTT.

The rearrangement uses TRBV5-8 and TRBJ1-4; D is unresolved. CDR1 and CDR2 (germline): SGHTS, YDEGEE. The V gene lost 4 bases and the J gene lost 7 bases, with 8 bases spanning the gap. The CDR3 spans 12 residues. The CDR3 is CASSRTVEKLFF. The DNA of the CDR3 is TGTGCCAGCAGCCGTACGGTTGAAAAACTGTTTTTT.

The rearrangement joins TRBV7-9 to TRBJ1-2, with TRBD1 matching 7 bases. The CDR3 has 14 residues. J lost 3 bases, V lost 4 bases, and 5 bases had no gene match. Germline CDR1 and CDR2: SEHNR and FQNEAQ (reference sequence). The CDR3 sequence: CASSWDSSYYGYTF. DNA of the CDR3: TGTGCCAGCAGCTGGGACAGCTCATACTATGGCTACACCTTC.

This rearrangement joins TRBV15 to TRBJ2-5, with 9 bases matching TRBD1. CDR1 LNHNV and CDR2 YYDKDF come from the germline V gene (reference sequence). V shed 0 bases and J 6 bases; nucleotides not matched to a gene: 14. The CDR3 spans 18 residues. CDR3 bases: TGTGCCACCAGCAGAGATGGGATGGTCGGAGACAGGGGGAAGACCCAGTACTTC. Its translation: CATSRDGMVGDRGKTQYF. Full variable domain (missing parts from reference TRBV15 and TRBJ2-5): DAMVIQNPRYQVTQFGKPVTLSCSQTLNHNVMYWYQQKSSQAPKLLFHYYDKDFNNEADTPDNFQSRRPNTSFCFLDIRSPGLGDTAMYLCATSRDGMVGDRGKTQYFGPGTRLLVL.

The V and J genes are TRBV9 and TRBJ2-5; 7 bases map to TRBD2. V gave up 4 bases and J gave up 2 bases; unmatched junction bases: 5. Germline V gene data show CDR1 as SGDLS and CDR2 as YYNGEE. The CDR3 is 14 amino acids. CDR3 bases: TGTGCCAGCAGCCCTCGGGGACTACAAGAGACCCAGTACTTC. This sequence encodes CASSPRGLQETQYF.

CDR3 amino acids: CASSTRDINIQYF. CDR3 DNA sequence: TGTGCCAGCAGTACAAGGGACATAAACATTCAGTACTTC. The V and J genes are TRBV6-6 and TRBJ2-4; the D gene is possibly TRBD1 (6 bases). The length of the CDR3 is 13 residues. Germline loops: CDR1 MNHNY, CDR2 SVGAGI (reference sequence). The V end lost 5 bases, the J end lost 6 bases, and 11 bases lay between the germline ends.

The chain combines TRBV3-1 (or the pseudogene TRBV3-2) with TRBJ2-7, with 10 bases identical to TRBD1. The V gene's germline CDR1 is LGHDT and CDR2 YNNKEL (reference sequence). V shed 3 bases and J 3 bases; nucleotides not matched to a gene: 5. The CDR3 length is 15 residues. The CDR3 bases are TGTGCCAGCAGCCACCCGGGACAGGGGATCTACGAGCAGTACTTC. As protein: CASSHPGQGIYEQYF.

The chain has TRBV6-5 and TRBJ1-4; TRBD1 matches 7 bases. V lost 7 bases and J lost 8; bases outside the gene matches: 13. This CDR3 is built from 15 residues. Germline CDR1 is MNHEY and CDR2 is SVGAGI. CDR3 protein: CASNNRGGTGEKLFF. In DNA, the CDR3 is TGTGCCAGCAATAACAGGGGAGGTACTGGAGAAAAACTGTTTTTT.

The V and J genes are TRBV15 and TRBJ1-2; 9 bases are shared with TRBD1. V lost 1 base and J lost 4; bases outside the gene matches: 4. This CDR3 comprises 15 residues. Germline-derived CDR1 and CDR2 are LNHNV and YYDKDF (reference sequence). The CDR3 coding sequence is TGTGCCACCAGCAGAGCGGGACAGGGTTCCTATGGCTACACCTTC. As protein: CATSRAGQGSYGYTF.

Here the CDR3 reads CATSGPEGQAQPQHF. The CDR3 region has the DNA TGTGCCACCAGTGGCCCGGAGGGACAGGCCCAGCCCCAGCATTTT. This sequence joins TRBV24-1 and TRBJ1-5, with TRBD1 identical over 8 bases. From germline, CDR1 is KGHDR and CDR2 SFDVKD. The CDR3 extends over 15 amino acids. V was pared by 5 bases and J by 7 bases, with 9 bases of the junction left unmatched.

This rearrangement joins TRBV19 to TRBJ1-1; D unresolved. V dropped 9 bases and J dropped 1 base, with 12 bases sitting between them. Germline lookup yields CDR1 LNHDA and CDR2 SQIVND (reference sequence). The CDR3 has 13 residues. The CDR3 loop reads CASAGRANTEAFF. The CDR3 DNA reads TGTGCCAGCGCTGGGCGGGCGAACACTGAAGCTTTCTTT.

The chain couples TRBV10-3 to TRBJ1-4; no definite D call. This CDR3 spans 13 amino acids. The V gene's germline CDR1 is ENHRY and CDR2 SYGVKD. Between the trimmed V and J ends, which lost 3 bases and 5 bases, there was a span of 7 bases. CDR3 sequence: CAISEGGNEKLFF. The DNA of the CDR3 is TGTGCCATCAGTGAAGGCGGCAATGAAAAACTGTTTTTT.